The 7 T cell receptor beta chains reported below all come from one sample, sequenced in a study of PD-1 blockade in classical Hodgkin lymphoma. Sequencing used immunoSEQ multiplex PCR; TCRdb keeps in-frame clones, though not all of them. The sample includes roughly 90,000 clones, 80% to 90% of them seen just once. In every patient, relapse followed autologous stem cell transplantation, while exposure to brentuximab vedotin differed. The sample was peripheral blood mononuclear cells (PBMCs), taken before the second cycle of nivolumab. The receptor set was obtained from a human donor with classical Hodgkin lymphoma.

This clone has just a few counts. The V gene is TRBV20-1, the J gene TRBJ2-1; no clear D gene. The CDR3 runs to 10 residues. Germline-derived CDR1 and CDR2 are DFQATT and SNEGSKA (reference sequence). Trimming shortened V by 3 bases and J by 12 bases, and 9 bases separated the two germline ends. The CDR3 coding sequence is TGCAGTGCTAGTCAGTGGGCGCAGTTCTTC. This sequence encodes CSASQWAQFF.

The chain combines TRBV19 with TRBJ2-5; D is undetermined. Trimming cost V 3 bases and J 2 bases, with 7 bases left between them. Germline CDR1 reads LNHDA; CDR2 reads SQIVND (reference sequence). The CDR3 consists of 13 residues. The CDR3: CASSISKQETQYF. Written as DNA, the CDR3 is TGTGCCAGTAGTATCTCCAAACAAGAGACCCAGTACTTC.

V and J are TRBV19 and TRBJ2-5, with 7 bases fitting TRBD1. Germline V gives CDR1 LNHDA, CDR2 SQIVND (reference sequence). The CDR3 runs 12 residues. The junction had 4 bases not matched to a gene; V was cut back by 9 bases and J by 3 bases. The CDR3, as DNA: TGTGCCAGCCCTGGGACAGAAGAGACCCAGTACTTC. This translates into CASPGTEETQYF.

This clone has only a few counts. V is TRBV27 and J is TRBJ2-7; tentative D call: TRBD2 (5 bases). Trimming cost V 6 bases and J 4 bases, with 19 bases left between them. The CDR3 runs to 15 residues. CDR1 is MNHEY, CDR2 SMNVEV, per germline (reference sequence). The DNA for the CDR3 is TGTGCCAGCAGCCACCTCGGAGACGGAGGATACGAGCAGTACTTC. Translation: CASSHLGDGGYEQYF.

The CDR3 here is CASAGLAGEGTGELFF. As DNA, the CDR3 is TGCGCCAGCGCGGGACTAGCGGGAGAGGGCACCGGGGAGCTGTTTTTT. This chain connects TRBV5-1 to TRBJ2-2; 14 bases line up with TRBD2. This CDR3 spans 16 amino acids. Germline values: CDR1 SGHRS, CDR2 YFSETQ. Trimming took 7 bases from V and 4 from J; bases not matched to a gene: 6.

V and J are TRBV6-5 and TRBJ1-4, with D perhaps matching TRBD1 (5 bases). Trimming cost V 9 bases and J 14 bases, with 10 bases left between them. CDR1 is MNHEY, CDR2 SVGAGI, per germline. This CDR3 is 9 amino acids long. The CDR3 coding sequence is TGTGCCAGTTGGACACGGCTGTTTTTT. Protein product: CASWTRLFF.

The CDR3 reads CASSRPGLAGGSSYNEQFF. As DNA, the CDR3 is TGTGCCAGCAGTCGACCGGGACTAGCGGGAGGGAGTTCCTACAATGAGCAGTTCTTC. V is TRBV28 and J is TRBJ2-1; TRBD2 agrees at 16 bases. The J segment lost 1 base and the V segment lost 5 bases, leaving 8 bases of the junction unmatched. The CDR3 loop spans 19 amino acids. Per germline, CDR1 MDHEN and CDR2 SYDVKM.